The text below deals with one T cell receptor (beta chain). The sample is drawn from a study of T cells in Graves' hyperthyroidism and ophthalmopathy. RNA transcripts were the template for amplifying TCR beta CDR3 regions. First-round RT-PCR with HTBI primers amplified the TCR CDR3 region. TCRdb fed the multiplex PCR reads into MiXCR, producing one record per CDR3 protein. The sample records around 580,000 distinct CDR3 sequences, over 15% being singletons. This receptor was taken from a woman aged 18-29 years with Graves' hyperthyroidism. Input material: blood.

In DNA, the CDR3 is TGTGCCAGCAGCTTATTGGGGGAGGTCACCCAAGAGACCCAGTACTTC. Translated, it gives CASSLLGEVTQETQYF. This sequence joins TRBV3-1 and TRBJ2-5, with a tentative D call TRBD2 (6 bases). The CDR3 has 16 amino acids. Per germline, CDR1 LGHDT and CDR2 YNNKEL (reference sequence). V lost 5 bases and J lost 1, with 17 bases in between.